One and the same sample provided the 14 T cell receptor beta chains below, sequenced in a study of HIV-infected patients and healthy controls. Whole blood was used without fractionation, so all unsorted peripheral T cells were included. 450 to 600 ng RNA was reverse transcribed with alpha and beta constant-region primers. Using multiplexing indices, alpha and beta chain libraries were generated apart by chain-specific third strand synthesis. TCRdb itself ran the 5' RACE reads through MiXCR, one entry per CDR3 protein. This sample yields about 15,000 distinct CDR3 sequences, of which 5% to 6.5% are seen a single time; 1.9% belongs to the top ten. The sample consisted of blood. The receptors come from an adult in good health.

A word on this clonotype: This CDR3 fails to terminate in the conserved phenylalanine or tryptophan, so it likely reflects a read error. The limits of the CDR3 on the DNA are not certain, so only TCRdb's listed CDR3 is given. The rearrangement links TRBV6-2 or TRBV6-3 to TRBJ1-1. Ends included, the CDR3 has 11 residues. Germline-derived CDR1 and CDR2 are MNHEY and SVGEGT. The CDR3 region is CARGRGEEAGG.

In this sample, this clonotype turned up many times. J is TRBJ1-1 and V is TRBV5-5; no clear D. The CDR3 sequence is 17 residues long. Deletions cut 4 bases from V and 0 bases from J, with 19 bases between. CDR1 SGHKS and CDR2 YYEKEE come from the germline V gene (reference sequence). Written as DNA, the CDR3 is TGTGCCAGCAGCCCACTGGGGAAACAGACGATGAACACTGAAGCTTTCTTT. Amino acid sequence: CASSPLGKQTMNTEAFF.

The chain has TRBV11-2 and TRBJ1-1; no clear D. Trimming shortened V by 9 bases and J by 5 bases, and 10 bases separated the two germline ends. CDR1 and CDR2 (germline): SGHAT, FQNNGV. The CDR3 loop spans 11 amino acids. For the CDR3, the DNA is TGTGCCAGTCTCCGCGCGACTGAAGCTTTCTTT. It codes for CASLRATEAFF.

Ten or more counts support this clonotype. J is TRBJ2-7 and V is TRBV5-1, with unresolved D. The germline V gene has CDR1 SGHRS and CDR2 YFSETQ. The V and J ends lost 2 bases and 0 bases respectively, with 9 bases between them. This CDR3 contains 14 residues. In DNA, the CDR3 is TGCGCCAGCAGCTTAGGCCCGAGCTCCTACGAGCAGTACTTC. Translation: CASSLGPSSYEQYF.

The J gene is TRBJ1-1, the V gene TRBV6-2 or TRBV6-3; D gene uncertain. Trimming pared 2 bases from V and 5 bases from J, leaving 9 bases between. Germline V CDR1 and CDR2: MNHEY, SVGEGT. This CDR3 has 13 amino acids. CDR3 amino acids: CASSYPLLTEAFF. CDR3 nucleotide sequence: TGTGCCAGCAGTTACCCGCTGTTGACTGAAGCTTTCTTT.

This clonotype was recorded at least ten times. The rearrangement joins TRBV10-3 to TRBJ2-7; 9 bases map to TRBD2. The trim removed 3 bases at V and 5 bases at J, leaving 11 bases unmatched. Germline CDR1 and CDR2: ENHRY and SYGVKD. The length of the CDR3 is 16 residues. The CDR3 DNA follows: TGTGCCATCAGTGACAGTCCGGGACTAGCTTCCCACGAGCAGTACTTC. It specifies CAISDSPGLASHEQYF.

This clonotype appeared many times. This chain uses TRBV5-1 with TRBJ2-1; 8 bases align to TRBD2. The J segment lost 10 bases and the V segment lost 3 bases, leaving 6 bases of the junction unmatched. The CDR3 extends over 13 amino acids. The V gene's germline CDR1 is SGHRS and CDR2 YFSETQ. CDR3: CASSSLPSGEQFF. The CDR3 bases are TGCGCCAGCAGCTCCTTACCTAGCGGGGAGCAGTTCTTC.

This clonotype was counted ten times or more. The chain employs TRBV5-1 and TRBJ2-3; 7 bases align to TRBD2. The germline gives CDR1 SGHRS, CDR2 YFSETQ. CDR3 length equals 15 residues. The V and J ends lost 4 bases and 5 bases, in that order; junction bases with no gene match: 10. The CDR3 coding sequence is TGCGCCAGCAGCCGGAACCGACGGGGGGAAGATACGCAGTATTTT. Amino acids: CASSRNRRGEDTQYF.

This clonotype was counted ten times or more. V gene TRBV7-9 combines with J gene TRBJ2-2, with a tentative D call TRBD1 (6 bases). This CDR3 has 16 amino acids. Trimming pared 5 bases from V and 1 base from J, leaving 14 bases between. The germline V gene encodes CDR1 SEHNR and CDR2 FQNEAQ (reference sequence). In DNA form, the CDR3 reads TGTGCCAGCAGCACTGGACAGAGTCAGAACACCGGGGAGCTGTTTTTT. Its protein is CASSTGQSQNTGELFF.

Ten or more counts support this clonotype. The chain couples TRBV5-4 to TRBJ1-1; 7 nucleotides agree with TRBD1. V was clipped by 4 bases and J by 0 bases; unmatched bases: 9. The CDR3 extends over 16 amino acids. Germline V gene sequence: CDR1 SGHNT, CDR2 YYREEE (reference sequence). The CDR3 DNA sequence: TGTGCCAGCAGCCTAGCGGGCCAGGGGGTGAACACTGAAGCTTTCTTT. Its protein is CASSLAGQGVNTEAFF.

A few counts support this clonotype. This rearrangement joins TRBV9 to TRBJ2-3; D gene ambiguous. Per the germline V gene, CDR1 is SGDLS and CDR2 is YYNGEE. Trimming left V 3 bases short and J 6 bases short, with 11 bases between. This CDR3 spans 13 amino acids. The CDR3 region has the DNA TGTGCCAGCAGCGCCGGGCCGATGGATACGCAGTATTTT. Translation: CASSAGPMDTQYF.

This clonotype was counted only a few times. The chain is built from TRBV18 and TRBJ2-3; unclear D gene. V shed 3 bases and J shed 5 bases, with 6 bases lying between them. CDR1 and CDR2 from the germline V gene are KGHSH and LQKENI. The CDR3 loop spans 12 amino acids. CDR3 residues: CASSPVVDTQYF. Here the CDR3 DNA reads TGTGCCAGCTCACCCGTCGTAGATACGCAGTATTTT. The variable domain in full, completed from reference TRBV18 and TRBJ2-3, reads NAGVMQNPRHLVRRRGQEARLRCSPMKGHSHVYWYRQLPEEGLKFMVYLQKENIIDESGMPKERFSAEFPKEGPSILRIQQVVRGDSAAYFCASSPVVDTQYFGPGTRLTVL.

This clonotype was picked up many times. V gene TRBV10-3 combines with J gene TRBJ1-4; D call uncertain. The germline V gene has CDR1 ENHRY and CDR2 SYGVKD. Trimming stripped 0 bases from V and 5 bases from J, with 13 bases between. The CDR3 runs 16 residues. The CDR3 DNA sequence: TGTGCCATCAGTGAGTCTCGCGGGCAGCCCAATGAAAAACTGTTTTTT. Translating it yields CAISESRGQPNEKLFF.

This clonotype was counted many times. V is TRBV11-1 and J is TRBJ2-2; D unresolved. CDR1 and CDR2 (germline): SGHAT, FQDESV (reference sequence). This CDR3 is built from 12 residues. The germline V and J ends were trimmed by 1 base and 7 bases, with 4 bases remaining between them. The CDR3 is CASSLGFGELFF. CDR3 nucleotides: TGTGCCAGCAGCTTAGGCTTCGGGGAGCTGTTTTTT.